This paragraph reports one T cell receptor beta chain. Antigen unknown. TCRdb reprocessed the reads via MiXCR and lists one record per CDR3 protein. Among about 740,000 distinct CDR3 sequences listed, 35% to 40% were seen once. This entry comes from a study of T cell repertoires in cytomegalovirus infection. On the study more broadly: Carrying CMV and the relevant HLA type showed in public TCR beta signatures. Study-wide findings and caveats: Carriers of CMV and the relevant HLA type were discriminated by public TCR beta frequency. What dominated the ex vivo response were HLA-C-restricted CMV-specific TCR beta clonotypes.

CDR3 length: 13 residues. CDR1 and CDR2 from the germline V gene are SQVTM and ANQGSEA. Trimming took off 0 bases at V and 4 bases at J, with 10 bases between the two ends. Sequences were obtained from PBMCs. This sequence joins TRBV29-1 and TRBJ2-7; D not resolved. This receptor was obtained from a human donor in good health (CMV status not recorded). Some clones in this sample may be carry-over from other donors' samples. In DNA form, the CDR3 reads TGCAGCGTTGAAGATCGTAGTAGGTACGAGCAGTACTTC. The encoded protein is CSVEDRSRYEQYF.